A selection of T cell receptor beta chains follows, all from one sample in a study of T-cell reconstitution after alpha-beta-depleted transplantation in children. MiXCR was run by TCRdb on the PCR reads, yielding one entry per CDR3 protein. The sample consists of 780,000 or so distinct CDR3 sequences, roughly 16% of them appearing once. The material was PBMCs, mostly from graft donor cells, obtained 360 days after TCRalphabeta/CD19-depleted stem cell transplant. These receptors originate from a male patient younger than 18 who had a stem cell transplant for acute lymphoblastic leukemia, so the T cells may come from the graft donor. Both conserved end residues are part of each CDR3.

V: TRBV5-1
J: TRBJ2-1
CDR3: CASSLAGTRSDEQFF

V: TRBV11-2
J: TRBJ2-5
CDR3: CASSLVGGSETQYF

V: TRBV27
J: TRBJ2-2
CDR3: CASSYDRVDTGELFF

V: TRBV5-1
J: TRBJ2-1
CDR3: CASSPITGTSINEQFF

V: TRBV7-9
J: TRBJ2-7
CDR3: CASMEGTDLYEQYF

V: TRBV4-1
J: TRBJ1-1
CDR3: CASSQTGVAPEAFF

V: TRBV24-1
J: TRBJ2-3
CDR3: CATSDFGPTGDTQYF

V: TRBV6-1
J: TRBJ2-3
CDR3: CASSRPDTDTQYF

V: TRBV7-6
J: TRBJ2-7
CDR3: CASGTGLSYEQYF

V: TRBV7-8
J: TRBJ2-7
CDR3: CAMGPRTPFGEQYF

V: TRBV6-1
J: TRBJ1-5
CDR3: CASRQTSGGSQPQHF

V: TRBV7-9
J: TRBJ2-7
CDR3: CASSLTDRRYEQYF

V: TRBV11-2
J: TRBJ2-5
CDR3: CASSSSGGEETQYF

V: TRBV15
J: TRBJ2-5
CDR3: CATSVGVTQETQYF

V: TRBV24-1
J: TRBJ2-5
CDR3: CATRLAAPETQYF

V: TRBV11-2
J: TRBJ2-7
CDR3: CASSLFAGPYEQYF

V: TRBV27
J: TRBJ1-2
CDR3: CASSLASGQTYGYTF

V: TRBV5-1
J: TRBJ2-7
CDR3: CASSFGEASYEQYF

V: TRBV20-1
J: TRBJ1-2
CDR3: CSARDSVSGTNTF

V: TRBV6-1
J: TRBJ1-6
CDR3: CASSPALAGTFNSPLHF

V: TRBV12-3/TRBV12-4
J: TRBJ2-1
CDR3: CASSLRRVFNEQFF